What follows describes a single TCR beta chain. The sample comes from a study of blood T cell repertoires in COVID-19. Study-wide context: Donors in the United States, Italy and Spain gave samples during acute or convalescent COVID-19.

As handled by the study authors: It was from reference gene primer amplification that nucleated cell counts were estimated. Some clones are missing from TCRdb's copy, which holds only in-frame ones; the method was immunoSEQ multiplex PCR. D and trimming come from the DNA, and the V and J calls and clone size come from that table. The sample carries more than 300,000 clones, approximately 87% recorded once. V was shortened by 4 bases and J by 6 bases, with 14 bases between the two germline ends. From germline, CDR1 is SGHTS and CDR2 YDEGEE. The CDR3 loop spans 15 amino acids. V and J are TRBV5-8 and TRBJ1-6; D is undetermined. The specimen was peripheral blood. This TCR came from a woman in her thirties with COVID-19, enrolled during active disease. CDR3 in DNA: TGTGCCAGCAGCCCGGGATTAGAAATTAATTCACCCCTCCACTTT. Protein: CASSPGLEINSPLHF.